This TCR beta chain emerged from a study of CD8+ T cells in alopecia areata. The wider study: Percent affected scalp area, the SALT score, rated treated patients' severity.

The CDR3 has 12 amino acids. Trimming took off 6 bases at V and 11 bases at J, with 15 bases between the two ends. Germline V CDR1 and CDR2: SNHLY, FYNNEI. The sample's treatment: oral pan-JAK inhibitor, 5-10 mg twice daily. This clone was seen repeatedly, ten times or more. RNA was isolated and reverse transcribed to cDNA, the sequencing template. Method: immunoSEQ multiplex PCR; TCRdb's copy keeps in-frame clones and lacks some. The repertoire holds over 85,000 clones, with around 55% as singletons. The chain couples TRBV2 to TRBJ2-3; the D is unclear. The specimen comprised CD8+ T cells sorted from blood, sampled at week 4, from a patient treated with tofacitinib. This receptor was taken from a human donor with alopecia areata. CDR3 in amino acids: CASSHDPRWQYF. In DNA form, the CDR3 reads TGTGCCAGCAGCCACGACCCGCGCTGGCAGTATTTT.